Following are 14 T cell receptor beta chains from one sample sequenced in a study of blood T cells in healthy people across ages. Next came a second PCR, run for about 7 to 12 cycles, which used a sample-barcoded 5' primer along with a J-beta primer mix. TCRdb fed the 5' RACE reads into MiXCR, producing one record per CDR3 protein. This table has around 1.5 million distinct CDR3 sequences, approximately 32% appearing once. Sequencing was done on a sample of blood. The receptors here all came from a woman in her twenties or thirties in good health.

This clonotype was seen more than once but under ten times. The chain joins TRBV4-1 to TRBJ1-2; no definite D call. V lost 7 bases and J 2 bases, leaving 11 bases between the germline ends. There are 13 residues in the CDR3. Germline CDR1 reads MGHRA; CDR2 reads YSYEKL. The CDR3 loop is CASTEGRNYGYTF. In DNA form, the CDR3 reads TGCGCCAGCACCGAGGGCAGAAACTATGGCTACACCTTC.

Notes on this clonotype: A much larger clonotype is one base distant, so this may be a read error. The chain has TRBV30 and TRBJ1-2; no firm D call. The CDR3 is made up of 13 amino acids. The germline V gene has CDR1 GTSNPN and CDR2 SVGIG (reference sequence). The CDR3 protein is CAWSEGGNYSYTF. The CDR3 DNA reads TGTGCCTGGAGCGAGGGCGGTAACTATAGCTACACCTTC.

The V call is TRBV28, the J call TRBJ1-4; 8 nucleotides line up with TRBD1. Per germline, CDR1 MDHEN and CDR2 SYDVKM. The CDR3 loop spans 15 amino acids. Trimming removed 4 bases from V and 5 bases from J; junction bases left unmatched: 6. CDR3 residues: CASSSQGAQNEKLFF. The CDR3 DNA is TGTGCCAGCAGTTCCCAGGGGGCCCAAAATGAAAAACTGTTTTTT.

The chain uses TRBV24-1 and TRBJ2-7; 7 bases line up with TRBD1. V was pared by 6 bases and J by 6 bases, with 1 base of the junction left unmatched. Per germline, CDR1 KGHDR and CDR2 SFDVKD. The CDR3 runs to 11 residues. CDR3 nucleotide sequence: TGTGCCACCAGTCAGGGGGTCGAGCAGTACTTC. Protein: CATSQGVEQYF.

CDR3 protein: CASMANRGYTF. CDR3 bases: TGTGCCAGCATGGCTAATAGGGGCTACACCTTC. The rearrangement joins TRBV12-3 or TRBV12-4 to TRBJ1-2; D unclear. There are 11 residues in the CDR3. Between the trimmed V and J ends, which lost 7 bases and 8 bases, there was a span of 11 bases.

This clonotype was observed once. V is TRBV19 and J is TRBJ2-1; 8 bases match TRBD1. J gave up 5 bases and V 0 bases, and 3 bases lay outside the gene matches. The germline gives CDR1 LNHDA, CDR2 SQIVND (reference sequence). The CDR3 sequence is 15 residues long. CDR3 DNA sequence: TGTGCCAGTAGTATAGAGGGACAGGAGAACAATGAGCAGTTCTTC. This translates into CASSIEGQENNEQFF. Using reference TRBV19 and TRBJ2-1 for the parts outside the CDR3, the full variable domain is DGGITQSPKYLFRKEGQNVTLSCEQNLNHDAMYWYRQDPGQGLRLIYYSQIVNDFQKGDIAEGYSVSREKKESFPLTVTSAQKNPTAFYLCASSIEGQENNEQFFGPGTRLTVL.

In this sample, this clonotype turned up a few times. The chain couples TRBV2 to TRBJ2-1; weak D call: TRBD2 (5 bases). V lost 1 base and J lost 0, with 10 bases in between. Germline-derived CDR1 and CDR2 are SNHLY and FYNNEI. The CDR3 spans 16 residues. CDR3 in DNA: TGTGCCAGCAGTGAAGGACTATTGAGCTCCTACAATGAGCAGTTCTTC. As protein: CASSEGLLSSYNEQFF.

This clonotype was observed a handful of times. Here the CDR3 DNA reads TGTGCCTGGAGTGCCGGGGGGGGCACTGAAGCTTTCTTT. Translating it yields CAWSAGGGTEAFF. The chain uses TRBV30 and TRBJ1-1; the D gene is possibly TRBD1 (5 bases). The CDR3 consists of 13 residues. Germline CDR1 GTSNPN, CDR2 SVGIG (reference sequence). Trimming shortened V by 1 base and J by 4 bases, and 10 bases separated the two germline ends.

Comments on this clonotype: A much larger clone sits a single nucleotide away, making a read error possible. The chain couples TRBV5-6 to TRBJ2-5; 14 nucleotides align to TRBD2. With the DNA end fitting TRBJ2-7 better, the J assignment may be wrong. The CDR3 consists of 15 residues. The germline gives CDR1 SGHDT, CDR2 YYEEEE. The CDR3: CASSMGLAGVYEQYF. CDR3 nucleotide sequence: TGTGCCAGCAGCATGGGACTAGCGGGAGTATACGAGCAGTACTTC.

The V gene is TRBV20-1, the J gene TRBJ2-7, with unresolved D. Germline CDR1 DFQATT, CDR2 SNEGSKA (reference sequence). The CDR3 has 16 amino acids. V lost 1 base, J lost 7 bases, and 23 bases lay in between. CDR3 in amino acids: CSARGIPFRRAFEQYF. CDR3 nucleotide sequence: TGCAGTGCTAGAGGGATCCCTTTCCGGAGAGCGTTTGAGCAGTACTTC.

This clonotype has just a few counts. This rearrangement joins TRBV7-6 to TRBJ2-3; weak D call: TRBD2 (5 bases). With 2 bases removed from V and 3 bases from J, the gap between germline ends came to 21 bases. Germline CDR1 and CDR2: SGHVS and FNYEAQ. The CDR3 has 18 residues. CDR3 residues: CASSLFSASSTPTDTQYF. The CDR3 bases are TGTGCCAGCAGCTTATTCTCCGCTAGCTCTACTCCTACAGATACGCAGTATTTT.

The rearrangement links TRBV20-1 to TRBJ1-2, with D unresolved. V was trimmed by 3 bases and J by 2 bases, leaving 7 bases between them. Germline-derived CDR1 and CDR2 are DFQATT and SNEGSKA (reference sequence). CDR3 length: 12 residues. In DNA, the CDR3 is TGCAGTGCTAGGCACGGAAACTATGGCTACACCTTC. Amino acid sequence: CSARHGNYGYTF.

For this clonotype: A read error may account for a junction end that differs from germline. This chain links TRBV6-6 with TRBJ2-7; D not resolved. Germline V gives CDR1 MNHNY, CDR2 SVGAGI (reference sequence). The CDR3 extends over 13 amino acids. This CDR3 is CASSYSRLYEQYF. DNA for the CDR3: TGTGCCAGCAGTTACTCGAGGTTATACGAACAGTACTTC.

The V call is TRBV20-1, the J call TRBJ2-1, with D possibly matching TRBD2 (5 bases). V dropped 4 bases and J dropped 4 bases, with 17 bases sitting between them. Per the germline V gene, CDR1 is DFQATT and CDR2 is SNEGSKA (reference sequence). CDR3 length: 15 residues. The CDR3 sequence is CSATLVGEIYNEQFF. In DNA, the CDR3 is TGCAGTGCTACCCTGGTGGGAGAGATTTACAATGAGCAGTTCTTC.